This T cell receptor beta chain was captured in a study of T cell repertoires in cytomegalovirus infection. Deletions cut 0 bases from V and 6 bases from J, with 4 bases between. CDR3 size: 12 residues. From germline, CDR1 is LGHDT and CDR2 YNNKEL (reference sequence). MiXCR, applied by TCRdb to the reads, yields one record per CDR3 protein. The data show roughly 500,000 distinct CDR3 sequences, with roughly 12% seen just once and more than 8.5% held by the top ten. The sample holds many counts of this clonotype. The receptor comes from a human donor in good health (CMV status not recorded). Some clones in this sample may be carry-over from other donors' samples. The chain links TRBV3-1 to TRBJ2-3; D not resolved. The sample taken for sequencing was PBMCs. Written as DNA, the CDR3 is TGTGCCAGCAGCCAAGAGGGGGATACGCAGTATTTT. Protein: CASSQEGDTQYF.